The 26 T cell receptor beta chains below were found in one sample sequenced in a study of Ad26.COV2.S vaccination and SARS-CoV-2 variants. Measured with immunoSEQ multiplex PCR; TCRdb has only the in-frame clones, and not every one. The profile shows about 680,000 clones, around 92% of them singletons. This sample's treatment: 19 received Ad26.COV2.S at low or high dose, single or two shots; several received placebo; per-sample allocation not given. Day 63 after the first vaccine or placebo injection was the time point for sampling. The sample consisted of peripheral blood, taken in a trial of Ad26.COV2.S vaccine versus placebo. These receptors originate from a person aged 18-65 years who received the Ad26.COV2.S COVID-19 vaccine or a placebo.

This rearrangement joins TRBV4-1 to TRBJ1-1; D gene unclear. The CDR3 spans 15 residues. From germline, CDR1 is MGHRA and CDR2 YSYEKL. V lost 0 bases, J lost 1 base, and 9 bases lay in between. The CDR3 DNA sequence: TGCGCCAGCAGCCAAGATCTCCGGGGGAACACTGAAGCTTTCTTT. Translated, it gives CASSQDLRGNTEAFF.

This clone showed up just a few times. The same CDR3 arises from other DNA sequences in this sample as well. The chain recombines TRBV18 with TRBJ1-3; D gene unclear. Germline CDR1 KGHSH, CDR2 LQKENI. The CDR3 runs 14 residues. Trimming left V 2 bases short and J 1 base short, with 6 bases between. The CDR3 spells CASSPRESGNTIYF. CDR3 nucleotides: TGTGCCAGCTCACCAAGGGAATCTGGAAACACCATATATTTT.

This clone occurred once. The rearrangement joins TRBV7-8 to TRBJ1-1; 7 positions match TRBD1. The germline CDR1 and CDR2 sequences are SGHVS and FQNEAQ. Unmatched junction bases numbered 10, after V lost 5 bases and J lost 1 base. The CDR3 extends over 16 amino acids. The CDR3, as DNA: TGTGCCAGCAGCCCGCGACAGGGCCAAGAGAACACTGAAGCTTTCTTT. Protein: CASSPRQGQENTEAFF.

The chain carries TRBV5-5 and TRBJ1-6; 8 bases line up with TRBD1. V gave up 4 bases and J gave up 5 bases; unmatched junction bases: 2. Germline CDR1 is SGHKS and CDR2 is YYEKEE (reference sequence). The CDR3 extends over 14 amino acids. CDR3 in amino acids: CASSHRGNNSPLHF. The CDR3 nucleotides read TGTGCCAGCAGCCACAGGGGGAATAATTCACCCCTCCACTTT.

The chain has TRBV11-2 and TRBJ2-2; TRBD1 matches 8 bases. CDR1 is SGHAT, CDR2 FQNNGV, per germline. J lost 11 bases, V lost 3 bases, and 5 bases had no gene match. The CDR3 loop spans 13 amino acids. DNA for the CDR3: TGTGCCAGCAGCTTGGGACAGGTGGCAGAGCTGTTTTTT. Translation: CASSLGQVAELFF.

The genes are TRBV13 and TRBJ1-2; a weak D match, TRBD1 (5 bases). Germline CDR1 and CDR2: PRHDT and FYEKMQ (reference sequence). The CDR3 has 16 residues. The V and J ends lost 1 base and 2 bases respectively, with 14 bases between them. The CDR3 loop is CASSLVIDSENYGYTF. The CDR3, as DNA: TGTGCCAGCAGCTTAGTAATAGACAGTGAGAACTATGGCTACACCTTC.

The gene calls are TRBV11-3 and TRBJ2-2; 7 nucleotides agree with TRBD2. The germline V gene has CDR1 SGHNT and CDR2 YENEEA. The length of the CDR3 is 15 residues. V lost 3 bases, J lost 5 bases, and 6 bases stayed unmatched. The CDR3 nucleotides are TGTGCCAGCAGCTTGAGCGGGATCGGGACCGGGGAGCTGTTTTTT. Translating gives CASSLSGIGTGELFF.

This clone was seen a single time. The rearrangement joins TRBV7-2 to TRBJ2-5; no reliable D call. Trimming took 5 bases from V and 0 from J, leaving 4 bases between them. CDR3 length equals 12 residues. Germline CDR1 is SGHTA and CDR2 is FQGNSA. Written as DNA, the CDR3 is TGTGCCAGCAGCCCCCACCAAGAGACCCAGTACTTC. Its protein product is CASSPHQETQYF.

The CDR3 region is CASGLTRLGAADTQYF. CDR3 sequence (DNA): TGTGCTAGTGGTTTGACCCGACTCGGGGCCGCAGATACGCAGTATTTT. The genes are TRBV12-5 and TRBJ2-3, with D perhaps assigned TRBD1 or TRBD2 (5 bases each). V lost 2 bases to trimming and J lost 4 bases, with 16 bases between them. CDR1 is LGHNT, CDR2 FRNRAP, per germline. There are 16 residues in the CDR3.

V is TRBV6-2 or TRBV6-3 and J is TRBJ2-7; 7 bases agree with TRBD1. Germline values: CDR1 MNHEY, CDR2 SVGEGT. The trim removed 6 bases at V and 3 bases at J, leaving 5 bases unmatched. The CDR3 spans 13 residues. The CDR3 nucleotides are TGTGCCAGCAGCCTTGGGACAGACTACGAGCAGTACTTC. Its protein is CASSLGTDYEQYF.

This clone is a singleton in its sample. V is TRBV29-1 and J is TRBJ2-1; D not certain. Germline V gene data show CDR1 as SQVTM and CDR2 as ANQGSEA. This CDR3 has 12 amino acids. V gave up 6 bases and J gave up 6 bases, with 12 bases separating them. In nucleotides, the CDR3 is TGCAGCGTCCCGTGGGTTAGCAATGAGCAGTTCTTC. Translating it yields CSVPWVSNEQFF.

The chain uses TRBV9 and TRBJ2-3; D is possibly TRBD2 (5 bases). The CDR3 runs 15 residues. The V and J ends lost 0 bases and 0 bases respectively, with 8 bases between them. In germline, CDR1 is SGDLS, CDR2 YYNGEE. The CDR3 sequence: CASSVVSGSTDTQYF. The CDR3, as DNA: TGTGCCAGCAGCGTAGTATCGGGGAGCACAGATACGCAGTATTTT.

This sequence joins TRBV5-4 and TRBJ2-7, with 7 bases that match TRBD1. CDR3 length: 15 residues. The germline CDR1 and CDR2 sequences are SGHNT and YYREEE (reference sequence). The ends lost 5 bases at V and 2 bases at J; junction bases unmatched: 10. The CDR3 sequence: CASRPTFDRAYEQYF. CDR3 DNA: TGTGCCAGCAGACCAACCTTCGACAGGGCCTACGAGCAGTACTTC.

The chain joins TRBV30 to TRBJ1-6; D ambiguous. V was cut by 0 bases and J by 5 bases, with 14 bases left in between. This CDR3 has 16 residues. The V gene's germline CDR1 is GTSNPN and CDR2 SVGIG (reference sequence). The CDR3: CAWSVRWPRDNSPLHF. Here the CDR3 DNA reads TGTGCCTGGAGTGTACGGTGGCCGCGGGATAATTCACCCCTCCACTTT.

V gene TRBV2 combines with J gene TRBJ1-5; 7 nucleotides match TRBD1. The V and J ends lost 5 bases and 5 bases, in that order; junction bases with no gene match: 3. The CDR3 consists of 13 residues. Looked up from germline, CDR1 is SNHLY and CDR2 is FYNNEI. Written as DNA, the CDR3 is TGTGCCAGCAGTTGGGACAGCCATCAGCCCCAGCATTTT. Its translation is CASSWDSHQPQHF.

The gene calls are TRBV19 and TRBJ2-1; TRBD1 or TRBD2 may be the D gene (6 bases each). V shed 0 bases and J shed 5 bases, with 14 bases lying between them. The CDR3 loop spans 16 amino acids. Germline lookup yields CDR1 LNHDA and CDR2 SQIVND (reference sequence). CDR3 nucleotides: TGTGCCAGTAGTATAGATAGCGGTAGGGGGAACAATGAGCAGTTCTTC. It codes for CASSIDSGRGNNEQFF.

The chain has TRBV5-4 and TRBJ1-1; TRBD1 might be the D (5 bases). V was cut by 4 bases and J by 1 base, with 11 bases left in between. CDR1 is SGHNT and CDR2 is YYREEE in the germline V gene (reference sequence). CDR3 length: 14 amino acids. DNA for the CDR3: TGTGCCAGCAGCGCGAGGGGAGAGAACACTGAAGCTTTCTTT. This translates into CASSARGENTEAFF.

The gene calls are TRBV29-1 and TRBJ2-3, with a tentative D call TRBD2 (5 bases). Germline-derived CDR1 and CDR2 are SQVTM and ANQGSEA. CDR3 size: 11 residues. V was trimmed by 7 bases and J by 6 bases, leaving 11 bases between them. DNA of the CDR3: TGCAGCGCCCGCCCGGGGGATACGCAGTATTTT. Its protein is CSARPGDTQYF.

This sequence joins TRBV5-8 and TRBJ1-1; maybe TRBD1 (5 bases). Germline V gene lookup returns CDR1 SGHTS and CDR2 YDEGEE. This CDR3 is built from 12 residues. V lost 3 bases and J 6 bases, leaving 9 bases between the germline ends. CDR3 in DNA: TGTGCCAGCAGCTGGGGGAGGTCTGAAGCTTTCTTT. Protein sequence: CASSWGRSEAFF.

The chain employs TRBV5-4 and TRBJ2-1, with D maybe TRBD2 (6 bases). CDR1 and CDR2 from the germline V gene are SGHNT and YYREEE (reference sequence). Trimming pared 6 bases from V and 7 bases from J, leaving 17 bases between. The CDR3 consists of 14 residues. In nucleotides, the CDR3 is TGTGCCAGCACGCCCTGGTGGGGGGAGAATGAGCAGTTCTTC. Its translation: CASTPWWGENEQFF.

This sequence joins TRBV19 and TRBJ2-3, with D tentatively TRBD1 (6 bases). This CDR3 has 14 amino acids. Trimming shortened V by 6 bases and J by 0 bases, and 10 bases separated the two germline ends. Per germline, CDR1 LNHDA and CDR2 SQIVND (reference sequence). CDR3 region: CASRTGHSTDTQYF. The CDR3 DNA sequence: TGTGCCAGTAGGACGGGACACAGCACAGATACGCAGTATTTT.

The rearrangement links TRBV3-1 (or the pseudogene TRBV3-2) to TRBJ2-2; no definite D call. The V gene lost 4 bases and the J gene lost 4 bases, with 13 bases spanning the gap. CDR1 and CDR2 from the germline V gene are LGHDT and YNNKEL (reference sequence). The CDR3 totals 15 residues. CDR3 in DNA: TGTGCCAGCAGCCCCAGGATCCAAGGCACCGGGGAGCTGTTTTTT. Its translation is CASSPRIQGTGELFF.

The rearrangement links TRBV7-9 to TRBJ2-1; TRBD2 is a possible D gene (5 bases). This CDR3 contains 12 residues. The germline V gene has CDR1 SEHNR and CDR2 FQNEAQ (reference sequence). Trimming shortened V by 1 base and J by 15 bases, and 13 bases separated the two germline ends. CDR3 residues: CASSLDVRVGFF. DNA for the CDR3: TGTGCCAGCAGCTTAGACGTGCGGGTAGGGTTCTTC.

The CDR3 loop is CASSYDIAKNIQYF. The DNA for the CDR3 is TGTGCCAGCAGCTACGATATAGCCAAAAACATTCAGTACTTC. J is TRBJ2-4 and V is TRBV7-2, with D unclear. Deletions cut 4 bases from V and 0 bases from J, with 7 bases between. The CDR3 length is 14 residues. The germline V gene encodes CDR1 SGHTA and CDR2 FQGNSA. The complete variable domain, with remaining parts taken from reference TRBV7-2 and TRBJ2-4, reads GAGVSQSPSNKVTEKGKDVELRCDPISGHTALYWYRQSLGQGLEFLIYFQGNSAPDKSGLPSDRFSAERTGGSVSTLTIQRTQQEDSAVYLCASSYDIAKNIQYFGAGTRLSVL.

This rearrangement joins TRBV27 to TRBJ2-5, with 14 bases identical to TRBD2. After removal of 4 bases from V and 5 bases from J, the junction contained 9 bases not matched to a gene. CDR1 is MNHEY and CDR2 is SMNVEV in the germline V gene (reference sequence). The length of the CDR3 is 17 residues. CDR3 nucleotides: TGTGCCAGCAGTTCATCCCCGGGACTAGCGGGAGTGGAGACCCAGTACTTC. It yields the protein CASSSSPGLAGVETQYF.

The CDR3 region has the DNA TGTGCCAGCAGTTATCGGGGCGGGGGGCCTGATGAGCAGTTCTTC. Residues: CASSYRGGGPDEQFF. The gene calls are TRBV6-2 or TRBV6-3 and TRBJ2-1; 8 nucleotides match TRBD2. Germline V lookup: CDR1 MNHEY, CDR2 SVGEGT. The V gene end was trimmed by 3 bases and the J gene end by 8 bases; junction bases not matched to a gene: 9. CDR3 length equals 15 residues.